This T cell receptor (beta chain) emerged from a study of blood T cell repertoires in COVID-19. At the level of the study: From the United States, Italy and Spain came samples of acute and convalescent COVID-19.

In the source study's methods: Scientists estimated how many nucleated cells there were by amplifying reference gene primers. This table comes from immunoSEQ multiplex PCR, and its TCRdb copy is limited to in-frame clones, with some not included. The D gene and trimming were derived from the DNA, and the V and J assignments and clone size from that table. The table records 300,000 to 450,000 clones, more than 75% of them present only once. This receptor was taken from a human donor in a cohort sampled during active COVID-19. The specimen was peripheral blood.

The CDR3 DNA reads TGTGCCTGCGCAGGGGATACCTCCACAGATACGCAGTATTTT. This sequence encodes CACAGDTSTDTQYF. The J gene is TRBJ2-3, the V gene TRBV19; D is perhaps TRBD1 (6 bases). The CDR3 extends over 14 amino acids. The germline V gene has CDR1 LNHDA and CDR2 SQIVND (reference sequence). V gave up 11 bases and J gave up 2 bases, with 17 bases separating them.